This T cell receptor (beta chain) came from a study of blood T cell repertoires in COVID-19. Study summary: T cells, B-cell-depleted T cells, or PBMCs provided the cDNA or gDNA that served as material.

Seattle's enrolled individuals joined amid active infection and were then monitored longitudinally. The assay was immunoSEQ multiplex PCR, and TCRdb's table has in-frame clones only and misses some. Among about 500,000 clones listed, roughly nine tenths were seen once. The J segment lost 1 base and the V segment lost 4 bases, leaving 4 bases of the junction unmatched. The V gene's germline CDR1 is SGHRS and CDR2 YFSETQ. This CDR3 has 14 residues. This clone was found a few times. Source material: peripheral blood. The sequence derives from a woman in her fifties or sixties with COVID-19, enrolled during active disease. J is TRBJ1-1 and V is TRBV5-1; TRBD1 agrees at 7 bases. CDR3 protein: CASSATGRNTEAFF. CDR3 bases: TGCGCCAGCAGCGCGACAGGGAGGAACACTGAAGCTTTCTTT.